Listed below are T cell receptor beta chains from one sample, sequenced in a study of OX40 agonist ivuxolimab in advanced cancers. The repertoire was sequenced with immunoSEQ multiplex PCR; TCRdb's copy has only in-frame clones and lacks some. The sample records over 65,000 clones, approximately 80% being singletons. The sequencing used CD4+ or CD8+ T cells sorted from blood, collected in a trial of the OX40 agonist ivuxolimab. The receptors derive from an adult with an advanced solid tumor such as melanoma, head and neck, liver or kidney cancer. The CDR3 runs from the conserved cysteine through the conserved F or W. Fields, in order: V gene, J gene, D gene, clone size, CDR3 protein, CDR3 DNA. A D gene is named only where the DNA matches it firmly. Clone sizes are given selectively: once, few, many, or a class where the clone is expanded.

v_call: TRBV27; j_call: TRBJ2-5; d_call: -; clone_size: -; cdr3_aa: CASSSEGGLETQYF; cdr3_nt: TGTGCCAGCAGTTCTGAAGGGGGGCTGGAGACCCAGTACTTC
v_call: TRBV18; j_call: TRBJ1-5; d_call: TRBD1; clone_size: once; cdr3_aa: CASSRGQGAGQPQHF; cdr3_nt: TGTGCCAGCAGTCGGGGACAGGGGGCAGGTCAGCCCCAGCATTTT
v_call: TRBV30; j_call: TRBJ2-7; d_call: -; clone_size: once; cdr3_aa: CAWSVSGAGLYF; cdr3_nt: TGTGCCTGGAGTGTATCGGGGGCAGGGCTGTACTTC
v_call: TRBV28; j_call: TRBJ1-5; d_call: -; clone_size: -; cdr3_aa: CASRRGQGHQPQHF; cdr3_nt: TGTGCCAGCAGACGGGGGCAGGGTCATCAGCCCCAGCATTTT
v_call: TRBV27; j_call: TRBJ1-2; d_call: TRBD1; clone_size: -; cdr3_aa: CASSLFGGTEEKGYTF; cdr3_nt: TGTGCCAGCAGTTTATTCGGTGGGACAGAGGAAAAAGGCTACACCTTC
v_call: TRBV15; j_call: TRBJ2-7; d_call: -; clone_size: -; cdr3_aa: CATSRDQGRSYEQYF; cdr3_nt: TGTGCCACCAGCAGAGATCAGGGCAGATCCTACGAGCAGTACTTC
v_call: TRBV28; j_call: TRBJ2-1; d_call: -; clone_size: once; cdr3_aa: CASSFGGTTYNEQFF; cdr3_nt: TGTGCCAGCAGTTTCGGGGGAACTACCTACAATGAGCAGTTCTTC
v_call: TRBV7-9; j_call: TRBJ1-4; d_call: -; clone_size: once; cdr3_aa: CASSLPWPGVREKLFF; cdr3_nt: TGTGCCAGCAGTTTACCCTGGCCAGGGGTAAGGGAAAAACTGTTTTTT
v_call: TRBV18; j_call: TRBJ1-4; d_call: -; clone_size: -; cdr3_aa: CASSPQGQNEKLFF; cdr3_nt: TGTGCCAGCTCACCACAGGGCCAGAATGAAAAACTGTTTTTT
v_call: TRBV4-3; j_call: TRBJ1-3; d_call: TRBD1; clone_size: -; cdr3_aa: CASSQGRDREVGNTIYF; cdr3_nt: TGCGCCAGCAGCCAAGGTCGGGACAGGGAGGTTGGAAACACCATATATTTT
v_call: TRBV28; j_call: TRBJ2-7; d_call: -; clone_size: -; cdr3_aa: CASTSATRAAYEQYF; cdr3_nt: TGTGCCAGCACCTCTGCGACACGTGCTGCCTACGAGCAGTACTTC
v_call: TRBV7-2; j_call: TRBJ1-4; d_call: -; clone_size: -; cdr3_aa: CASSSTAGHEKLFF; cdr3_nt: TGTGCCAGCAGCTCGACAGCCGGTCATGAAAAACTGTTTTTT
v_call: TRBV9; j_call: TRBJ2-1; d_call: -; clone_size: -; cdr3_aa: CASSVVEQFGYGEQFF; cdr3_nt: TGTGCCAGCAGCGTAGTAGAGCAGTTCGGCTACGGTGAGCAGTTCTTC
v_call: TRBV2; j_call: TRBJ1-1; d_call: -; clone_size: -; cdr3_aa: CASSGEIGTEAFF; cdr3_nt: TGTGCCAGCAGCGGGGAGATTGGCACTGAAGCTTTCTTT
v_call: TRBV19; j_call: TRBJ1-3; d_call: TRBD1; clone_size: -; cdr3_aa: CASRRPGQGEHTIYF; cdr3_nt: TGTGCCAGTAGGAGACCGGGACAGGGAGAACACACCATATATTTT
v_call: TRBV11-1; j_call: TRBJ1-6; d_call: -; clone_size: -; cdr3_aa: CASSFVGLSPLHF; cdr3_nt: TGTGCCAGCAGCTTTGTGGGGCTTTCACCCCTCCACTTT
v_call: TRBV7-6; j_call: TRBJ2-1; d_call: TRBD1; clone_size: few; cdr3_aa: CASSYGDRGNNEQFF; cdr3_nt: TGTGCCAGCAGCTATGGGGACAGGGGCAACAATGAGCAGTTCTTC
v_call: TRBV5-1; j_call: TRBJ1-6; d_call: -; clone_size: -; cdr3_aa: CASSFGPRRETSPLHF; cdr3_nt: TGCGCCAGCAGCTTTGGGCCGCGTAGGGAGACTTCACCCCTCCACTTT
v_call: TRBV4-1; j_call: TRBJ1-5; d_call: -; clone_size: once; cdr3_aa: CASSQVSSSNQPQHF; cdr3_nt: TGCGCCAGCAGCCAAGTGAGTAGCAGCAATCAGCCCCAGCATTTT
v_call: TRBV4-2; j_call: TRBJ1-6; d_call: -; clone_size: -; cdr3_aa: CASSGTDNSPLHF; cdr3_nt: TGTGCCAGCTCCGGGACGGATAATTCACCCCTCCACTTT
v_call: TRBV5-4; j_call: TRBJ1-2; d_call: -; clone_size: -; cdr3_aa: CASSWGTGPTGYGYTF; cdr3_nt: TGTGCCAGCAGCTGGGGAACAGGGCCCACCGGCTATGGCTACACCTTC
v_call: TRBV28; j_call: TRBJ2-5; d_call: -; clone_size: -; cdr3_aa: CASTLYYRRRQETQYF; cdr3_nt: TGTGCCAGCACCCTTTACTACAGGCGGCGACAAGAGACCCAGTACTTC
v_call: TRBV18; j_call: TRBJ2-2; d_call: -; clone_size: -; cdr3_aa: CASSSRGSNTGELFF; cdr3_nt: TGTGCCAGCTCAAGTCGGGGTTCGAACACCGGGGAGCTGTTTTTT
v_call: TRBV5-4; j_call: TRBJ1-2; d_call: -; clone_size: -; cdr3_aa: CASSLVRTYGYTF; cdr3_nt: TGTGCCAGCAGCTTGGTTCGGACTTATGGCTACACCTTC
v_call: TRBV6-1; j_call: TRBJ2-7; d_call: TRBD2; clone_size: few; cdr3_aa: CASSEAVPGGPREQYF; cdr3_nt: TGTGCCAGCAGTGAAGCTGTCCCGGGGGGGCCGCGCGAGCAGTACTTC
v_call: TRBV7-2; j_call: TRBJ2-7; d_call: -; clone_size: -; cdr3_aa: CASSPVRVSYEQYF; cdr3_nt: TGTGCCAGCAGCCCAGTGCGGGTCTCCTACGAGCAGTACTTC
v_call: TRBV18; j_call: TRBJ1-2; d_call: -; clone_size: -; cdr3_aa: CASSPGATTWGYTF; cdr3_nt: TGTGCCAGCTCACCCGGAGCTACCACTTGGGGCTACACCTTC
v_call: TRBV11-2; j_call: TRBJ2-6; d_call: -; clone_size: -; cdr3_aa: CASSIYSTPSGANVLTF; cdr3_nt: TGTGCCAGCAGCATATATTCAACCCCCTCTGGGGCCAACGTCCTGACTTTC
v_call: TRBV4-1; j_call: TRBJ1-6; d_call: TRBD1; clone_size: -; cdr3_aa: CASSQTDRGFNSPLHF; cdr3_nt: TGCGCCAGCAGCCAAACGGACAGGGGATTTAATTCACCCCTCCACTTT
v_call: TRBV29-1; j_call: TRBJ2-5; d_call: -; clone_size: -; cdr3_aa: CSADLVQETQYF; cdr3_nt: TGCAGCGCTGATTTGGTCCAAGAGACCCAGTACTTC
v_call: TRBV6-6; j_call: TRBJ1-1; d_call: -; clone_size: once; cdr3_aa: CASIPPLPENTEAFF; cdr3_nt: TGTGCCAGCATCCCGCCCTTGCCCGAGAACACTGAAGCTTTCTTT
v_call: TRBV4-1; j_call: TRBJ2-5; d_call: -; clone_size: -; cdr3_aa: CASSSGARETQETQYF; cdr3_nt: TGCGCCAGCAGCTCTGGAGCTAGGGAAACTCAAGAGACCCAGTACTTC
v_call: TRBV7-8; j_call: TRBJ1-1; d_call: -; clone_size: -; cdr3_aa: CASSSRNLTEAFF; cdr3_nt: TGTGCCAGCAGCTCTAGGAATTTGACTGAAGCTTTCTTT
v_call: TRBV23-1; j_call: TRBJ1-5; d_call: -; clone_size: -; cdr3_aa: CASSQSWRPDSNQPQHF; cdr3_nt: TGCGCCAGCAGTCAATCCTGGCGGCCGGATAGCAATCAGCCCCAGCATTTT
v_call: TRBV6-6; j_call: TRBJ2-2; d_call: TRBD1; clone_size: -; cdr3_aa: CASRQGAANTGELFF; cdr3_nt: TGTGCCAGCAGACAGGGGGCGGCGAACACCGGGGAGCTGTTTTTT
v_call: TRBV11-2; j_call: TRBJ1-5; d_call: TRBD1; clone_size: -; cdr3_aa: CASKGTGEYSNQPQHF; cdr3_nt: TGTGCCAGCAAGGGGACAGGGGAATATAGCAATCAGCCCCAGCATTTT
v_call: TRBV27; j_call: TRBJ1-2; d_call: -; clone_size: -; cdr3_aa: CASSLQGLNGYTF; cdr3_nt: TGTGCCAGCAGTTTACAGGGGTTGAATGGCTACACCTTC
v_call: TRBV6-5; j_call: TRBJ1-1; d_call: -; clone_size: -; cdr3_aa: CASRRGGEAFF; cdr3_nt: TGTGCCAGCAGGAGGGGTGGTGAAGCTTTCTTT
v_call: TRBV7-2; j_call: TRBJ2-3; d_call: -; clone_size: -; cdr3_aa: CASSRGYRGGDTQYF; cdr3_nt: TGTGCCAGCAGCCGCGGATATCGGGGAGGAGATACGCAGTATTTT
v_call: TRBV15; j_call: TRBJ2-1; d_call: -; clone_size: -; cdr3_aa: CATSRDAGRDEQFF; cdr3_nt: TGTGCCACCAGCAGAGATGCAGGTCGTGATGAGCAGTTCTTC
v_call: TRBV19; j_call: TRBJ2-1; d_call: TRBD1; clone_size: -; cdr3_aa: CASSILKPGQGEDEQFF; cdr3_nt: TGTGCCAGTAGTATCCTAAAGCCGGGACAGGGAGAGGATGAGCAGTTCTTC
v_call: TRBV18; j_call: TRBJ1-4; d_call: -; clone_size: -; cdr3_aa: CASSPPPDNEKLFF; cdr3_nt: TGTGCCAGCTCACCACCGCCCGATAATGAAAAACTGTTTTTT
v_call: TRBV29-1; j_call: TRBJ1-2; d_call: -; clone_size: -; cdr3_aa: CSVEDFRVGYTF; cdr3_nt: TGCAGCGTTGAAGATTTCCGCGTAGGCTACACCTTC
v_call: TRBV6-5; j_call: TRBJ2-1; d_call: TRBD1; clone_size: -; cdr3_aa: CASTGGFYNEQFF; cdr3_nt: TGTGCCAGCACAGGGGGCTTCTACAATGAGCAGTTCTTC
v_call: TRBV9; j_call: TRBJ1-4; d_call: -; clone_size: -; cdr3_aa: CASSVLGSESEKLFF; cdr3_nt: TGTGCCAGCAGCGTACTGGGCTCCGAGAGTGAAAAACTGTTTTTT
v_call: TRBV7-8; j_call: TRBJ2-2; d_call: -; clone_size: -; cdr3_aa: CASSLVRGNTGELFF; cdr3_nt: TGTGCCAGCAGCTTAGTCAGGGGGAACACCGGGGAGCTGTTTTTT
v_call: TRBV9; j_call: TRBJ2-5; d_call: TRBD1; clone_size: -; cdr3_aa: CASSVVGQGARETQYF; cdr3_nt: TGTGCCAGCAGCGTAGTCGGACAGGGGGCGCGGGAGACCCAGTACTTC
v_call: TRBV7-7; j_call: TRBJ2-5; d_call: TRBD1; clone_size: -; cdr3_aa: CASSSLLGQHQETQYF; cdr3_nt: TGTGCCAGCAGCTCCCTGCTGGGACAGCACCAAGAGACCCAGTACTTC
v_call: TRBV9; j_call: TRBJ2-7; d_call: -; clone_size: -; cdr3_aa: CASSLRLGFQYF; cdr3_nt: TGTGCCAGCAGCCTTCGGCTCGGTTTTCAGTACTTC
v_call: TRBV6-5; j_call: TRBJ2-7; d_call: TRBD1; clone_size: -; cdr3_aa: CASSYSTGQGYEQYF; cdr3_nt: TGTGCCAGCAGTTACTCGACGGGACAGGGCTACGAGCAGTACTTC
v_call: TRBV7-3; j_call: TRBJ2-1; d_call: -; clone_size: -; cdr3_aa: CASSLTRDGEQFF; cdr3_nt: TGTGCCAGCAGCTTAACGAGGGACGGTGAGCAGTTCTTC
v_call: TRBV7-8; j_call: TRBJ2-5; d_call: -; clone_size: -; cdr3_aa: CASSFGESWETQYF; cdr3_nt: TGTGCCAGCAGCTTCGGGGAGAGTTGGGAGACCCAGTACTTC